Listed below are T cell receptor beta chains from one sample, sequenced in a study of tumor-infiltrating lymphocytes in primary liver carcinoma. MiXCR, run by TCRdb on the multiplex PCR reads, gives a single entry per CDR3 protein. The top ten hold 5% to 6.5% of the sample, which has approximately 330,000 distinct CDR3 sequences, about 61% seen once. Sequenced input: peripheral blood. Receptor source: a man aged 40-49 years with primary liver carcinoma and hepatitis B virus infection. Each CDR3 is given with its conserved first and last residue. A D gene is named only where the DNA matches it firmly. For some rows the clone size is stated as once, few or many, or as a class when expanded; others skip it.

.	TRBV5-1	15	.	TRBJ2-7	TGCGCCAGCAGCTTATTGAACGGTCCGATCTACGAGCAGTACTTC	CASSLLNGPIYEQYF
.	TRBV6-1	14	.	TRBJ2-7	TGTGCCAGCAGCGACCTCCGGGAGAGTTCGGGGCAGTACTTC	CASSDLRESSGQYF
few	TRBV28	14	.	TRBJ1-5	TGTGCCAGCAGTTTGCCTGGGGGGCATCAGCCCCAGCATTTT	CASSLPGGHQPQHF
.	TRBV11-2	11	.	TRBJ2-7	TGTGCCAACAGCTTAATGTACGAGCAGTACTTC	CANSLMYEQYF
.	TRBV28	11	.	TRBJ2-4	TGTGCCAGCAGTTCGACGGACATTCAGTACTTC	CASSSTDIQYF
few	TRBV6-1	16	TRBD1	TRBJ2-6	TGTGCCATCCCGGGACAGCGAGACTCTGGGGCCAACGTCCTGACTTTC	CAIPGQRDSGANVLTF
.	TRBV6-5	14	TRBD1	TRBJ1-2	TGTGCCAGCAGTCCCCAGGGACAGCCTTATGGCTACACCTTC	CASSPQGQPYGYTF
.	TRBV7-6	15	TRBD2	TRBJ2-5	TGTGCCAGCAGCTTAGGTAGCGGGAGGACGGAGACCCAGTACTTC	CASSLGSGRTETQYF
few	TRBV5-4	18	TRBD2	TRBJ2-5	TGTGCCAGCAGCTTAGGGACTAGCGGGAACCCCAGCTGGGTGGCCCAGTACTTC	CASSLGTSGNPSWVAQYF
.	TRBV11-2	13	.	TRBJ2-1	TGTGCCAGCAGTTTAGTGGTTTTTACTAGGCAGTTCTTC	CASSLVVFTRQFF
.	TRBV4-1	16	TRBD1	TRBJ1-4	TGCGCCAGCAGCCAAGAGACGGGACAGCTTAATGAAAAACTGTTTTTT	CASSQETGQLNEKLFF
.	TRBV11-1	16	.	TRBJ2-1	TGTGCCATCAGCCACCCACCCGGACTCGCGAGGAATGAGCAGTTCTTC	CAISHPPGLARNEQFF
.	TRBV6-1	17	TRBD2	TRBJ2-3	TGTGCCAGCAGAAGAAGGGCGGGAGCCGAAGGATCCGATACGCAGTATTTT	CASRRRAGAEGSDTQYF
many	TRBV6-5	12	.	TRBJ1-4	TGTGCCAGCGGGGTGAACAATGAAAAACTGTTTTTT	CASGVNNEKLFF
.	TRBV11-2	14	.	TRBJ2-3	TGTGCCGGCAGCTCGGCTGGGGGTACAGATACGCAGTATTTT	CAGSSAGGTDTQYF
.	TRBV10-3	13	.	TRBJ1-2	TGTGCCATCAGTGGGAACGGAGACTATGGCTACACCTTC	CAISGNGDYGYTF
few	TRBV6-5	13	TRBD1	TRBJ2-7	TGTGCCAGCAGGCCGGGACAGAACTACGAGCAGTACTTC	CASRPGQNYEQYF
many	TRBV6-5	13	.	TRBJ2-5	TGTGCCAGCAGACAACAGGGATCCGAGACCCAGTACTTC	CASRQQGSETQYF
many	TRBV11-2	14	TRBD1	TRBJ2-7	TGTGCCAGCAGCTTAGACAGGGGGCGCTACGAGCAGTACTTC	CASSLDRGRYEQYF
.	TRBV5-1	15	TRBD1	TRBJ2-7	TGCGCCAGCAACCTCACGACAGGGGCCGAATATGAGCAGTACTTC	CASNLTTGAEYEQYF